This T cell receptor (beta chain) derives from a study of CXCR3-negative and CXCR3-positive naive CD8 T cells. TRB cDNA was prepared as libraries by UMI-labeled 5' RACE. TCRdb re-analyzed the 5' RACE reads; it lists each CDR3 protein once, without DNA. Its table lists around 160,000 distinct CDR3 sequences. A note on this clonotype: No antigen is known for it.

In germline, CDR1 is LGHDT, CDR2 YNNKEL (reference sequence). This CDR3 is built from 16 residues. Study results and caveats: Researchers report that CXCR3-positive naive cells carry more hydrophobic TRB CDR3s than CXCR3-negative naive cells.

The sequenced sample was naive CXCR3+ CD8+ T cells from blood. The subset: CD45RO-CCR7+CD27+CD95- naive CD8+ T cells expressing CXCR3 (TNR3+). J is TRBJ1-6 and V is TRBV3-1; TCRdb selects TRBD1, and the lack of DNA leaves this call unchecked. The receptor was derived from a human donor in good health. Some clones in this sample may be carry-over from other donors' samples. The CDR3 is CASSQDFPQGNSPLHF.